The sequence of this T cell receptor (beta chain) was determined in a study of spatial heterogeneity in lung cancer. Study summary: As counted in raw reads, each unique TCR and UMI combination appeared more than ten times on average.

Trimming took off 6 bases at V and 3 bases at J, with 8 bases between the two ends. The germline V gene encodes CDR1 LNHDA and CDR2 SQIVND (reference sequence). The CDR3 is 12 residues long. Overall study findings and caveats: Compared with follow-up, resection was when ubiquitous expanded tumor TCRs appeared in blood more.

This clonotype was detected ten times or more. Its specificity is unknown. Carried by each TCR cDNA molecule was a unique molecular identifier. TCRdb reprocessed the 5' RACE reads via MiXCR and lists one record per CDR3 protein. The repertoire has 22,000 or so distinct CDR3 sequences, about 4.6% of them found once; the top ten carry approximately 30%. Documented time point: sample taken at primary tumor resection. Unsorted whole RNA of tumor, nontumor lung or frozen PBMC was sequenced. The V call is TRBV19, the J call TRBJ1-1; no definite D call. Sequencing used PBMCs, obtained at surgery. This receptor was obtained from a male donor with early-stage non-small cell lung cancer. The CDR3 nucleotides read TGTGCCAGTAGAGACCAGTACACTGAAGCTTTCTTT. This sequence encodes CASRDQYTEAFF.